The source of this T cell receptor (beta chain) is a study of blood T cells in healthy people across ages. Through a sample-barcoded 5' primer and a J-beta primer mix, a second PCR was run for roughly 6 to 11 cycles. MiXCR was run by TCRdb on the 5' RACE reads, yielding one entry per CDR3 protein. There are about 570,000 distinct CDR3 sequences in the sample; around 27% occur only once, and 3.6% lies in the top ten. The sample also formed part of further work on T cells of mothers and their children.

The sequencing input was blood. The TCR sequence derives from a boy between 2 and 15 years old in good health.

CDR3 region: CASSYSRPQYF. The CDR3 region has the DNA TGTGCCAGCAGTTACTCGAGGCCCCAGTACTTC. The chain links TRBV6-2 or TRBV6-3 to TRBJ2-5; D unresolved. Germline CDR1 MNHEY, CDR2 SVGEGT. This CDR3 contains 11 residues. The V end was cut by 0 bases, the J end by 9 bases, with 5 bases between.